The 32 T cell receptor beta chains listed next were all sequenced from one sample in a study of low-dose radiotherapy and immunotherapy resistance in tumors. Alpha- and beta-chain coverage of first-strand cDNA came from TRAV- and TRBV-specific primers. TCRs were amplified for roughly 20 PCR cycles with a constant-region primer and V-primer adapter. TCRdb reprocessed the reads via MiXCR and lists one record per CDR3 protein. The profile covers around 60,000 distinct CDR3 sequences, with less than 30% appearing a single time and about 7% taken by the ten largest. Time point specified: after trial treatment. As for treatment: LDRT plus nivolumab, ipilimumab, low-dose cyclophosphamide and aspirin (RACIN trial). Sequenced material: PBMCs, taken after low-dose radiotherapy plus immunotherapy. These receptors were obtained from a male donor with prostate cancer.

The rearrangement joins TRBV6-8 to TRBJ1-3; no firm D call. The ends were cut back, 0 bases at V and 0 bases at J, with 15 bases in the middle. Germline CDR1 reads MNHGY; CDR2 reads SAAAGT. The CDR3 sequence is 18 residues long. The CDR3 protein is CASSYSRGRPGSGNTIYF. In DNA form, the CDR3 reads TGTGCCAGCAGTTACTCACGCGGAAGGCCTGGCTCTGGAAACACCATATATTTT.

This clonotype showed up just a few times. The chain couples TRBV20-1 to TRBJ1-5; possible D gene TRBD1, 5 bases. This CDR3 is 13 amino acids long. Germline values: CDR1 DFQATT, CDR2 SNEGSKA (reference sequence). V lost 1 base to trimming and J lost 7 bases, with 11 bases between them. CDR3 nucleotides: TGCAGTGCTAGAGGCCGGGGGACCCAGCCCCAGCATTTT. Protein: CSARGRGTQPQHF.

V usage is TRBV3-1 and J usage is TRBJ1-5, with TRBD1 matching 9 bases. V lost 6 bases to trimming and J lost 3 bases; unmatched junction nucleotides: 3. There are 14 residues in the CDR3. Germline V gives CDR1 LGHDT, CDR2 YNNKEL (reference sequence). CDR3 bases: TGTGCCAGCAGTCTACAGGGGGCCAATCAGCCCCAGCATTTT. Its translation is CASSLQGANQPQHF. Together with reference TRBV3-1 and TRBJ1-5, the CDR3 gives the full variable domain: DTAVSQTPKYLVTQMGNDKSIKCEQNLGHDTMYWYKQDSKKFLKIMFSYNNKELIINETVPNRFSPKSPDKAHLNLHINSLELGDSAVYFCASSLQGANQPQHFGDGTRLSIL.

This clonotype was picked up many times. This chain uses TRBV7-2 with TRBJ2-1, with 8 nucleotides matching TRBD2. Germline V gene sequence: CDR1 SGHTA, CDR2 FQGNSA. J gave up 5 bases and V 4 bases, and 7 bases lay outside the gene matches. The CDR3 length is 15 residues. As DNA, the CDR3 is TGTGCCAGCAGCTGGATAGCGGGAACCCACAATGAGCAGTTCTTC. This encodes CASSWIAGTHNEQFF. The whole variable domain, filled in from reference TRBV7-2 and TRBJ2-1, reads GAGVSQSPSNKVTEKGKDVELRCDPISGHTALYWYRQSLGQGLEFLIYFQGNSAPDKSGLPSDRFSAERTGGSVSTLTIQRTQQEDSAVYLCASSWIAGTHNEQFFGPGTRLTVL.

This clonotype was counted ten times or more. V is TRBV27 and J is TRBJ2-7; TRBD1 matches at 11 bases. J gave up 4 bases and V 5 bases, and 16 bases lay outside the gene matches. This CDR3 has 18 amino acids. Germline V CDR1 and CDR2: MNHEY, SMNVEV (reference sequence). CDR3: CASSTTRRTGTGGYEQYF. As DNA, the CDR3 is TGTGCCAGCAGTACAACCCGGAGGACCGGGACAGGGGGGTACGAGCAGTACTTC.

In its sample, this clonotype was seen many times. The V and J genes are TRBV5-8 and TRBJ1-1, with D tentatively TRBD1 (5 bases). The CDR3 totals 15 residues. Germline lookup yields CDR1 SGHTS and CDR2 YDEGEE. The V and J ends lost 2 bases and 4 bases respectively, with 15 bases between them. This chain's CDR3 is CASSLYDRTSTEAFF. CDR3 in DNA: TGTGCCAGCAGCTTATACGACAGAACTAGCACTGAAGCTTTCTTT. Together with reference TRBV5-8 and TRBJ1-1, the CDR3 gives the full variable domain: EAGVTQSPTHLIKTRGQQATLRCSPISGHTSVYWYQQALGLGLQFLLWYDEGEERNRGNFPPRFSGRQFPNYSSELNVNALELEDSALYLCASSLYDRTSTEAFFGQGTRLTVV.

This clonotype was recorded once. The rearrangement uses TRBV5-1 and TRBJ2-1; D might be TRBD2 (5 bases). The V and J ends lost 1 base and 5 bases respectively, with 10 bases between them. The CDR3 runs to 14 residues. Germline V CDR1 and CDR2: SGHRS, YFSETQ. The CDR3 region is CASSLNGLNNEQFF. In nucleotides, the CDR3 is TGCGCCAGCAGCTTGAACGGACTCAACAATGAGCAGTTCTTC.

This clonotype appeared many times. The chain recombines TRBV11-2 with TRBJ2-7; D gene unclear. The V gene's germline CDR1 is SGHAT and CDR2 FQNNGV. The germline V and J ends were trimmed by 1 base and 0 bases, with 7 bases remaining between them. This CDR3 spans 14 amino acids. In DNA form, the CDR3 reads TGTGCCAGCAGCTTAGGTAGGGCCTCCTACGAGCAGTACTTC. It specifies CASSLGRASYEQYF. Supplemented by reference TRBV11-2 and TRBJ2-7, the full variable domain reads EAGVAQSPRYKIIEKRQSVAFWCNPISGHATLYWYQQILGQGPKLLIQFQNNGVVDDSQLPKDRFSAERLKGVDSTLKIQPAKLEDSAVYLCASSLGRASYEQYFGPGTRLTVT.

This clonotype was observed at least ten times. This chain uses TRBV9 with TRBJ2-3; 13 nucleotides align to TRBD2. The CDR3 extends over 23 amino acids. CDR1 is SGDLS, CDR2 YYNGEE, per germline. Trimming at V came to 4 bases and at J to 4 bases, leaving 27 bases not matched to a gene. CDR3 region: CASSPSRTLSRTSGGIHPDTQYF. CDR3 bases: TGTGCCAGCAGCCCCTCACGAACCCTATCACGGACTAGCGGGGGCATACATCCAGATACGCAGTATTTT.

This clonotype was seen ten or more times. V gene TRBV19 combines with J gene TRBJ2-3, with D uncertain. CDR3 length: 14 residues. Trimming stripped 5 bases from V and 6 bases from J, with 15 bases between. Germline CDR1 and CDR2: LNHDA and SQIVND (reference sequence). CDR3 in amino acids: CASSFLDETDTQYF. CDR3 sequence (DNA): TGTGCCAGTAGTTTCCTGGACGAGACGGATACGCAGTATTTT. Together with reference TRBV19 and TRBJ2-3, the CDR3 gives the full variable domain: DGGITQSPKYLFRKEGQNVTLSCEQNLNHDAMYWYRQDPGQGLRLIYYSQIVNDFQKGDIAEGYSVSREKKESFPLTVTSAQKNPTAFYLCASSFLDETDTQYFGPGTRLTVL.

This clonotype came up many times. This chain uses TRBV6-5 with TRBJ2-3; 8 bases match TRBD2. The trim removed 2 bases at V and 0 bases at J, leaving 10 bases unmatched. The CDR3 has 18 residues. Germline V lookup: CDR1 MNHEY, CDR2 SVGAGI. The CDR3 reads CASSYRGGGYSSTDTQYF. DNA of the CDR3: TGTGCCAGCAGTTACCGGGGGGGCGGATACTCTAGCACAGATACGCAGTATTTT.

This clonotype was counted at least ten times. The chain uses TRBV27 and TRBJ2-7; D perhaps matches TRBD2 (6 bases). Germline-derived CDR1 and CDR2 are MNHEY and SMNVEV (reference sequence). V lost 0 bases and J lost 6, with 12 bases in between. The CDR3 sequence is 14 residues long. The DNA of the CDR3 is TGTGCCAGCAGTTTATCCAGCCGGGGGTTCGAGCAGTACTTC. Translation: CASSLSSRGFEQYF.

This clonotype was counted at least ten times. CDR3 in DNA: TGTGCCACCAGCCAGACCGAGCGGGGGGCTAATGAGCAGTTCTTC. This gives the protein CATSQTERGANEQFF. J is TRBJ2-1 and V is TRBV24-1, with TRBD2 matching 9 bases. Germline-derived CDR1 and CDR2 are KGHDR and SFDVKD. J gave up 7 bases and V 7 bases, and 10 bases lay outside the gene matches. The CDR3 length is 15 residues.

This clonotype was counted ten times or more. The chain combines TRBV5-5 with TRBJ2-1; no firm D call. Trimming took off 0 bases at V and 4 bases at J, with 11 bases between the two ends. The germline V gene encodes CDR1 SGHKS and CDR2 YYEKEE (reference sequence). The CDR3 consists of 15 residues. CDR3 in amino acids: CASSLVLSPYNEQFF. CDR3 sequence (DNA): TGTGCCAGCAGCTTGGTTCTCTCGCCTTACAATGAGCAGTTCTTC.

This clonotype was counted at least ten times. The rearrangement joins TRBV12-3 or TRBV12-4 to TRBJ1-2; 7 nucleotides match TRBD1. This CDR3 is 15 amino acids long. The ends lost 3 bases at V and 1 base at J; junction bases unmatched: 5. The CDR3 bases are TGTGCCAGCAGTTTTGAGGGGGCCTTTAACTATGGCTACACCTTC. This translates into CASSFEGAFNYGYTF.

By share of the sample, this clonotype is medium-sized (0.01 to 0.1%). The rearrangement uses TRBV6-8 and TRBJ2-4, with D possibly matching TRBD1 (6 bases). Between the trimmed V and J ends, which lost 5 bases and 2 bases, there was a span of 16 bases. In germline, CDR1 is MNHGY, CDR2 SAAAGT. The CDR3 contains 16 residues. CDR3 sequence: CASSPQTGPPKNIQYF. CDR3 sequence (DNA): TGTGCCAGCAGTCCACAGACAGGCCCGCCCAAAAACATTCAGTACTTC.

This clonotype was recorded only once. The DNA is left out, because the CDR3 cannot be placed on it with certainty; the CDR3 is given as TCRdb lists it. The V gene is TRBV5-1, the J gene TRBJ2-1; the D call TRBD2 from the table was never checked on the DNA. Including both end residues, the CDR3 is 24 amino acids long. Germline CDR1 is SGHRS and CDR2 is YFSETQ. The CDR3 here is CASSFYICSARVGREGRIYNEQFF.

This clonotype was seen ten or more times. The V gene is TRBV6-2 or TRBV6-3, the J gene TRBJ1-5, with 9 bases matching TRBD1. V lost 10 bases to trimming and J lost 5 bases; unmatched junction nucleotides: 3. CDR3 length: 12 amino acids. Germline V gene data show CDR1 as MNHEY and CDR2 as SVGEGT. The DNA for the CDR3 is TGTGCCACCCGGACAGGGGATCAGCCCCAGCATTTT. Amino acid sequence: CATRTGDQPQHF.

This clonotype has at least ten counts. This sequence joins TRBV28 and TRBJ2-3; tentatively, D is TRBD1 (5 bases). Germline lookup yields CDR1 MDHEN and CDR2 SYDVKM. Deletions cut 6 bases from V and 5 bases from J, with 9 bases between. The CDR3 covers 12 residues. The CDR3 DNA reads as TGTGCCAGCAGCGTTCAGGGAGATACGCAGTATTTT. Amino acid sequence: CASSVQGDTQYF.

Regarding this clonotype: With only one base between it and a far larger clone, this is likely a read error. The J gene is TRBJ2-1, the V gene TRBV10-3, with D uncertain. This CDR3 region has 13 residues. Germline lookup yields CDR1 ENHRY and CDR2 SYGVKD. Trimming shortened V by 4 bases and J by 10 bases, and 14 bases separated the two germline ends. This chain's CDR3 is CAISAELRYEQFF. CDR3 bases: TGTGCCATCAGTGCGGAGCTACGATACGAGCAGTTCTTC.

Details on this clonotype: A read error likely explains this, since a far larger clone differs by one base. V usage is TRBV2 and J usage is TRBJ2-5; 7 nucleotides align to TRBD2. From germline, CDR1 is SNHLY and CDR2 FYNNEI. This CDR3 contains 15 residues. V shed 1 base and J 11 bases; nucleotides not matched to a gene: 13. This chain's CDR3 is CASSEDGRSYNEQYF. The CDR3 DNA reads TGTGCCAGCAGTGAAGACGGGAGGTCCTACAATGAGCAGTACTTC.

This clonotype was detected many times. The chain has TRBV24-1 and TRBJ2-2; D is unresolved. The germline gives CDR1 KGHDR, CDR2 SFDVKD. The V end was cut by 3 bases, the J end by 6 bases, with 10 bases between. The CDR3 is 14 residues long. The CDR3 is CATSDMTLSGELFF. Here the CDR3 DNA reads TGTGCCACCAGTGATATGACTTTGTCCGGGGAGCTGTTTTTT.

By sample share, this clonotype is medium-sized (0.01 to 0.1%). The J gene is TRBJ2-1, the V gene TRBV5-4, with 14 bases aligning to TRBD2. Germline V gene data show CDR1 as SGHNT and CDR2 as YYREEE (reference sequence). The CDR3 loop spans 15 amino acids. Losses at the gene ends were 0 bases for V and 10 bases for J; bases not matched to a gene: 3. DNA of the CDR3: TGTGCCAGCAGCTTGGGACTAGCGGGAGGGGCCGAGCAGTTCTTC. This translates into CASSLGLAGGAEQFF.

This clonotype has only a few counts. This chain connects TRBV20-1 to TRBJ2-5; 8 bases line up with TRBD1. CDR3 size: 15 residues. The ends lost 0 bases at V and 5 bases at J; junction bases unmatched: 8. The germline V gene encodes CDR1 DFQATT and CDR2 SNEGSKA (reference sequence). The CDR3: CSARDLGRGQETQYF. The CDR3 DNA reads TGCAGTGCTAGAGATTTGGGCAGGGGGCAGGAGACCCAGTACTTC.

The chain links TRBV5-1 to TRBJ1-1; D may be TRBD1 (6 bases). The CDR3 loop spans 13 amino acids. Germline V gives CDR1 SGHRS, CDR2 YFSETQ. Trimming took 1 base from V and 3 from J, leaving 7 bases between them. The CDR3 region is CASSLRGDTEAFF. For the CDR3, the DNA is TGCGCCAGCAGCTTGAGGGGGGACACTGAAGCTTTCTTT.

The chain joins TRBV7-2 to TRBJ1-5; D not resolved. V gave up 1 base and J gave up 5 bases, with 3 bases separating them. The germline V gene has CDR1 SGHTA and CDR2 FQGNSA. The CDR3 extends over 12 amino acids. CDR3 DNA sequence: TGTGCCAGCAGCTTAGGATATCAGCCCCAGCATTTT. Translation: CASSLGYQPQHF.

The chain employs TRBV13 and TRBJ2-3; D might be TRBD1 or TRBD2, each matching 5 bases. From germline, CDR1 is PRHDT and CDR2 FYEKMQ (reference sequence). V lost 5 bases, J lost 0 bases, and 15 bases lay in between. The CDR3 covers 16 residues. The CDR3 reads CASSPWGKGSTDTQYF. Here the CDR3 DNA reads TGTGCCAGCAGCCCATGGGGGAAGGGAAGCACAGATACGCAGTATTTT.

This chain links TRBV7-9 with TRBJ2-7, with D perhaps matching TRBD1 (6 bases). The CDR3 runs 14 residues. V was clipped by 2 bases and J by 0 bases, with 8 bases between them. In germline, CDR1 is SEHNR, CDR2 FQNEAQ (reference sequence). In DNA, the CDR3 is TGTGCCAGCAGCTTACCAGGGGACTCCTACGAGCAGTACTTC. Protein: CASSLPGDSYEQYF.

This clonotype appeared many times. The chain recombines TRBV29-1 with TRBJ2-4; D is possibly TRBD2 (5 bases). V gave up 1 base and J gave up 2 bases, with 12 bases separating them. The germline CDR1 and CDR2 sequences are SQVTM and ANQGSEA. The CDR3 contains 15 residues. The CDR3 spells CSVEVRGMSKNIQYF. The DNA for the CDR3 is TGCAGCGTTGAAGTGAGAGGGATGTCCAAAAACATTCAGTACTTC.

This clonotype occurred many times. The V and J genes are TRBV27 and TRBJ1-2; the match to TRBD1 covers 12 bases. V shed 6 bases and J 7 bases; nucleotides not matched to a gene: 18. Per the germline V gene, CDR1 is MNHEY and CDR2 is SMNVEV (reference sequence). The CDR3 extends over 18 amino acids. CDR3: CASRKMLISGQGASGYTF. DNA of the CDR3: TGTGCCAGCAGAAAGATGCTGATCTCGGGACAGGGGGCTTCTGGCTACACCTTC.

This clonotype appeared many times. V usage is TRBV7-2 and J usage is TRBJ2-3, with D possibly TRBD1 on 6 matching bases. Germline CDR1 and CDR2: SGHTA and FQGNSA. This CDR3 contains 13 residues. Trimming took off 5 bases at V and 3 bases at J, with 9 bases between the two ends. The CDR3 sequence: CASSHRVTDTQYF. The CDR3 region has the DNA TGTGCCAGCAGCCACAGGGTTACAGATACGCAGTATTTT.

With regard to this clonotype: Its ends do not fully match the called genes, so a read error is possible. This chain connects TRBV29-1 to TRBJ2-7; TRBD1 or TRBD2 may be the D gene (6 bases each). CDR1 and CDR2 (germline): SQVTM, ANQGSEA. The CDR3 sequence is 14 residues long. CDR3 region: CSARDPDRFREQNF. The CDR3 bases are TGCAGCGCGCGGGACCCCGACAGGTTCCGCGAGCAGAACTTC.